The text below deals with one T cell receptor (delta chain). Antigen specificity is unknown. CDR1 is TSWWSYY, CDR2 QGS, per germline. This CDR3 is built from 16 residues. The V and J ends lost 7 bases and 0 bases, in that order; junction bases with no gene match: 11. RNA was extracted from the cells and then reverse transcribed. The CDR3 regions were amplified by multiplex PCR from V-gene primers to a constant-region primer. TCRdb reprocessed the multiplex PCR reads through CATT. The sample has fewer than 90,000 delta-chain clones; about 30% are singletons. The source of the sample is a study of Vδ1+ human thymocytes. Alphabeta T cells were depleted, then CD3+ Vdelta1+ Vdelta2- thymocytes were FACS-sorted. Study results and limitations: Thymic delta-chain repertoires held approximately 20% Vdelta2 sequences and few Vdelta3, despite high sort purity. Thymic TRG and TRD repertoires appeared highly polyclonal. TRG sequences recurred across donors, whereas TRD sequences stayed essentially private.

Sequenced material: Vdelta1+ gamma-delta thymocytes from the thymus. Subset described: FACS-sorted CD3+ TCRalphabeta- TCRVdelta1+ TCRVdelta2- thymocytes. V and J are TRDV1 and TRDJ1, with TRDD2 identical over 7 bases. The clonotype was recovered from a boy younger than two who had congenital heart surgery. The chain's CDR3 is CALASAFLTYTDKLIF. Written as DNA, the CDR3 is TGTGCTCTTGCGTCGGCCTTCCTGACTTACACCGATAAACTCATCTTT.